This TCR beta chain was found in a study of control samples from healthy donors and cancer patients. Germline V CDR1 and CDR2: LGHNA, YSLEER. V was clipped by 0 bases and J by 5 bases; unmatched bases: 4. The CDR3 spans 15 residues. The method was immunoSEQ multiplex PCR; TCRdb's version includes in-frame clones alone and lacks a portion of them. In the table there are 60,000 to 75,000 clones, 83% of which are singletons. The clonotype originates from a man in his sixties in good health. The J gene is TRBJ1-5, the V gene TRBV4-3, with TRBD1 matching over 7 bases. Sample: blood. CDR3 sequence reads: CASSQEYRGYQPQHF. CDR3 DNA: TGCGCCAGCAGCCAAGAATACAGGGGTTATCAGCCCCAGCATTTT.